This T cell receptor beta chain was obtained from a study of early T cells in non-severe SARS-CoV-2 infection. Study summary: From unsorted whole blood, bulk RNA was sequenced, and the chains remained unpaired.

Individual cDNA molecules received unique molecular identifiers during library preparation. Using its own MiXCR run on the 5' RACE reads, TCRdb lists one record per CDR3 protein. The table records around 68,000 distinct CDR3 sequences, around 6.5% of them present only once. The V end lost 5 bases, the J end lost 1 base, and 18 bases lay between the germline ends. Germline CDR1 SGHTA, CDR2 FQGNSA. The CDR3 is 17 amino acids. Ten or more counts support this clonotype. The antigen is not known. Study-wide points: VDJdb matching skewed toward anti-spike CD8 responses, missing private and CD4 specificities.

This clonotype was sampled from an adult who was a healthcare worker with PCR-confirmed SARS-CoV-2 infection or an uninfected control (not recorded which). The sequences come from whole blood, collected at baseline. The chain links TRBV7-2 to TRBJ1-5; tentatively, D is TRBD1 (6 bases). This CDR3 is CASSPWGNQGSNQPQHF. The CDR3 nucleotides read TGTGCCAGCAGCCCCTGGGGAAACCAGGGGAGCAATCAGCCCCAGCATTTT.